The following is a T cell receptor beta chain sequence with its context. The CDR3 has 15 amino acids. Trimming pared 5 bases from V and 3 bases from J, leaving 16 bases between. CDR1 and CDR2 (germline): SGHVS, FQNEAQ. The data stem from a study of shared clonotypes between healthy human individuals. Genomic DNA (from each subset) was split evenly across several immunoSEQ plates. TCRdb's table, derived via immunoSEQ multiplex PCR, lists solely in-frame clones and lacks some. The sample has roughly 2,000,000 clones; about 94% are singletons. Naivety among CD8 cells was defined by CD45RO negativity and positive CCR7 selection, thereby excluding terminally differentiated effector memory CD45RA+ cells.

The receptor comes from a man aged 18-30 years in good health. Some clones in this sample may be carry-over from other donors' samples. Sequencing used naive CD8+ T cells from PBMCs. J is TRBJ1-1 and V is TRBV7-8, with D maybe TRBD1 (5 bases). In DNA form, the CDR3 reads TGTGCCAGCAGCGGACCGGGGGAAGGGGACACTGAAGCTTTCTTT. It codes for CASSGPGEGDTEAFF.